Each of the 18 T cell receptor beta chains below was sequenced from the same sample in a study of blood T cell repertoires in COVID-19. The repertoire was sequenced with immunoSEQ multiplex PCR; TCRdb's copy has only in-frame clones and lacks some. The sample has 50,000 to 55,000 clones, 85% to 90% seen once. Sequencing was performed on peripheral blood. All receptors come from a man aged 60 to 75 with acute or convalescent COVID-19.

CDR3 residues: CASSGGGNTQYF. CDR3 bases: TGTGCCAGCAGCGGGGGGGGAAATACGCAGTATTTT. The chain employs TRBV9 and TRBJ2-3; 7 nucleotides line up with TRBD2. Germline values: CDR1 SGDLS, CDR2 YYNGEE. The CDR3 has 12 amino acids. J lost 7 bases, V lost 3 bases, and 2 bases had no gene match.

In the case of this clone: Sequence at one end of the junction differs from germline and may be a read error. The rearrangement links TRBV28 to TRBJ2-7; no clear D. The CDR3 covers 14 residues. Germline-derived CDR1 and CDR2 are MDHEN and SYDVKM. CDR3 loop: CASSLWAANYQQYF. The CDR3 bases are TGTGCCAGCAGTTTATGGGCGGCCAACTACCAGCAGTACTTC.

The chain is built from TRBV5-8 and TRBJ2-1; 7 bases line up with TRBD2. The V segment lost 1 base and the J segment 5 bases; nucleotides outside the gene matches: 0. CDR1 is SGHTS and CDR2 is YDEGEE in the germline V gene. The CDR3 consists of 13 residues. CDR3 coding DNA: TGTGCCAGCAGCTTGCTAGCGGACAATGAGCAGTTCTTC. It is translated as CASSLLADNEQFF.

This chain uses TRBV9 with TRBJ2-2, with TRBD2 matching over 9 bases. There are 17 residues in the CDR3. Trimming at V came to 3 bases and at J to 5 bases, leaving 11 bases not matched to a gene. CDR1 and CDR2 (germline): SGDLS, YYNGEE. The CDR3, as DNA: TGTGCCAGCAGCGCAGCCCCCGGGACTAGCCGAACCGGGGAGCTGTTTTTT. Translating it yields CASSAAPGTSRTGELFF. Filled out from reference TRBV9 and TRBJ2-2, the complete variable domain reads DSGVTQTPKHLITATGQRVTLRCSPRSGDLSVYWYQQSLDQGLQFLIQYYNGEERAKGNILERFSAQQFPDLHSELNLSSLELGDSALYFCASSAAPGTSRTGELFFGEGSRLTVL.

The CDR3 DNA follows: TGTGCCAGCAGTTTATTCTCTGTACAGGGTTCGAGGCCGGCTTTCTTT. Its protein is CASSLFSVQGSRPAFF. The chain employs TRBV28 and TRBJ1-1; weak D call: TRBD1 (6 bases). Looked up from germline, CDR1 is MDHEN and CDR2 is SYDVKM. The CDR3 loop spans 16 amino acids. V gave up 1 base and J gave up 11 bases, with 23 bases separating them.

This rearrangement joins TRBV9 to TRBJ2-1; 11 positions agree with TRBD2. The CDR3 is made up of 15 amino acids. Germline-derived CDR1 and CDR2 are SGDLS and YYNGEE. The ends lost 3 bases at V and 6 bases at J; junction bases unmatched: 5. CDR3 region: CASSEGGTSGNEQFF. The CDR3 DNA reads as TGTGCCAGCAGCGAGGGAGGGACTAGCGGCAATGAGCAGTTCTTC.

This clone was detected a few times. The chain carries TRBV10-3 and TRBJ1-2; 7 bases align to TRBD1. The CDR3 is 13 amino acids. Germline V gene lookup returns CDR1 ENHRY and CDR2 SYGVKD. With V trimmed by 6 bases and J by 1 base, 2 bases remained unmatched. The CDR3: CAIRGDSNYGYTF. In DNA form, the CDR3 reads TGTGCCATCAGGGGGGACAGTAACTATGGCTACACCTTC.

This chain joins TRBV3-1 (or the pseudogene TRBV3-2) and TRBJ1-3; TRBD1 matches at 9 bases. Germline V lookup: CDR1 LGHDT, CDR2 YNNKEL (reference sequence). The CDR3 is 17 residues long. Trimming cost V 1 base and J 0 bases; bases outside gene matches: 4. The CDR3 reads CASSQGTGAHSGNTIYF. In DNA form, the CDR3 reads TGTGCCAGCAGCCAAGGGACAGGGGCCCACTCTGGAAACACCATATATTTT.

This clone was seen just once. The V gene is TRBV9, the J gene TRBJ2-1; 10 positions match TRBD2. Germline assignment: CDR1 SGDLS and CDR2 YYNGEE. The CDR3 loop spans 15 amino acids. The junction had 3 bases not matched to a gene; V was cut back by 4 bases and J by 2 bases. In DNA form, the CDR3 reads TGTGCCAGCAGCCCAACTAGCGGGACCTACAATGAGCAGTTCTTC. Translating gives CASSPTSGTYNEQFF.

The J gene is TRBJ2-2, the V gene TRBV5-5; 7 nucleotides line up with TRBD1. CDR3 length: 15 amino acids. From germline, CDR1 is SGHKS and CDR2 YYEKEE (reference sequence). The V segment lost 3 bases and the J segment 6 bases; nucleotides outside the gene matches: 8. The CDR3 DNA is TGTGCCAGCAGCTCCTGGACAGGCTGGGCCGGGGAGCTGTTTTTT. It yields the protein CASSSWTGWAGELFF.

The chain uses TRBV24-1 and TRBJ2-3; TRBD2 aligns across 16 bases. Germline loops: CDR1 KGHDR, CDR2 SFDVKD. This CDR3 has 16 amino acids. J gave up 10 bases and V 4 bases, and 7 bases lay outside the gene matches. CDR3 in DNA: TGTGCCACCAGTGACACTCCGGGACTAGCGGGAGGGGCGCAGTATTTT. It specifies CATSDTPGLAGGAQYF.

The genes are TRBV19 and TRBJ1-1; D possibly corresponds to TRBD1 (6 bases). Trimming pared 6 bases from V and 4 bases from J, leaving 18 bases between. The CDR3 covers 15 residues. Germline V lookup: CDR1 LNHDA, CDR2 SQIVND (reference sequence). The CDR3 spells CASSIDYRVGTEAFF. The CDR3 region has the DNA TGTGCCAGTAGCATCGATTACAGGGTGGGCACTGAAGCTTTCTTT.

This clone occurred once. The rearrangement joins TRBV7-9 to TRBJ2-5; D gene ambiguous. The V and J ends lost 0 bases and 5 bases respectively, with 13 bases between them. The CDR3 is 15 residues long. From germline, CDR1 is SEHNR and CDR2 FQNEAQ (reference sequence). The chain's CDR3 is CASSLAYGGGETQYF. The CDR3, as DNA: TGTGCCAGCAGCTTAGCGTATGGCGGCGGTGAGACCCAGTACTTC.

The chain employs TRBV3-1 (or the pseudogene TRBV3-2) and TRBJ1-3; 8 bases match TRBD1. Losses at the gene ends were 3 bases for V and 4 bases for J; bases not matched to a gene: 2. Germline V gene lookup returns CDR1 LGHDT and CDR2 YNNKEL (reference sequence). CDR3 length: 14 residues. Written as DNA, the CDR3 is TGTGCCAGCAGCCACAGGGGGCAAGGAAACACCATATATTTT. This encodes CASSHRGQGNTIYF.

V usage is TRBV4-1 and J usage is TRBJ2-7; D gene uncertain. CDR3 length: 12 amino acids. The germline CDR1 and CDR2 sequences are MGHRA and YSYEKL. Trimming removed 4 bases from V and 2 bases from J, with 6 bases in between. CDR3 nucleotides: TGCGCCAGCAGCCCCGAGGCCTACGAGCAGTACTTC. This gives the protein CASSPEAYEQYF.

The rearrangement uses TRBV2 and TRBJ2-2; possible D gene TRBD1, 6 bases. Germline CDR1 and CDR2: SNHLY and FYNNEI. Deletions cut 2 bases from V and 6 bases from J, with 7 bases between. This CDR3 has 13 residues. The CDR3 sequence is CASSENRAGELFF. Here the CDR3 DNA reads TGTGCCAGCAGTGAAAACAGGGCCGGGGAGCTGTTTTTT.

CDR3 residues: CASSPRSGGAGTDTQYF. CDR3 nucleotides: TGTGCCAGCTCACCAAGAAGTGGGGGCGCTGGCACAGATACGCAGTATTTT. V gene TRBV18 combines with J gene TRBJ2-3; D may be TRBD1 (6 bases). V lost 2 bases and J lost 1, with 16 bases in between. The CDR3 totals 17 residues. The germline CDR1 and CDR2 sequences are KGHSH and LQKENI.

The rearrangement joins TRBV10-3 to TRBJ1-5; D uncertain. The CDR3 consists of 13 residues. Trimming pared 0 bases from V and 5 bases from J, leaving 5 bases between. Germline V lookup: CDR1 ENHRY, CDR2 SYGVKD. As DNA, the CDR3 is TGTGCCATCAGTGAGTCAGGAGATCAGCCCCAGCATTTT. Translated: CAISESGDQPQHF.